Listed here is a single T cell receptor (beta chain). Its antigen remains unknown. Using unique molecular identifiers, the investigators prepared the TCRbeta library. TCRdb reprocessed the PCR reads with MiXCR, giving one entry per CDR3 protein. The sample yields about 300,000 distinct CDR3 sequences, roughly 8.2% seen once. The data were taken from a study of T-cell reconstitution after alpha-beta-depleted transplantation in children. Overall study findings and caveats: Two months or so post-transplant, alpha-beta T cells reportedly derived from several hundred expanded graft clones. Day-60 TCRbeta diversity that was high in some patients was derived from surviving recipient T cells and thymic progenitors. One year post-transplant, T-cell counts and diversity were largely derived from T cells produced anew.

Unmatched junction bases numbered 14, after V lost 2 bases and J lost 4 bases. Germline V gene sequence: CDR1 SGHRS, CDR2 YFSETQ. The CDR3 has 19 amino acids. This receptor was identified in a female patient aged 2-15 years who had a stem cell transplant for Fanconi anemia, so the T cells may come from the graft donor. The specimen comprised peripheral blood, sampled 360 days after TCRalphabeta/CD19-depleted stem cell transplant. This sequence joins TRBV5-1 and TRBJ2-5; TRBD2 matches 13 bases. CDR3 nucleotide sequence: TGCGCCAGCAGCTTACATCCGGGACTAGCGGGGTTGGAACGAGAGACCCAGTACTTC. It is translated as CASSLHPGLAGLERETQYF.